Each of the 8 T cell receptor beta chains below was sequenced from the same sample in a study of blood T cell repertoires in COVID-19. Produced via immunoSEQ multiplex PCR; TCRdb's table is partial and in-frame only. The sample consists of around 94,000 clones, about four fifths of them appearing once. The sample was peripheral blood. These receptors were taken from a human donor in a cohort sampled during active COVID-19.

A few counts support this clone. The V gene is TRBV24-1, the J gene TRBJ1-5; D perhaps matches TRBD1 (5 bases). Trimming took 6 bases from V and 7 from J, leaving 12 bases between them. This CDR3 has 13 residues. In germline, CDR1 is KGHDR, CDR2 SFDVKD. CDR3 amino acids: CATSSGGEQPQHF. The DNA of the CDR3 is TGTGCCACCAGTTCGGGGGGTGAACAGCCCCAGCATTTT.

The J gene is TRBJ1-1, the V gene TRBV14; 11 bases align to TRBD1. This CDR3 is built from 16 residues. Per the germline V gene, CDR1 is SGHDN and CDR2 is FVKESK. Unmatched junction bases numbered 7, after V lost 2 bases and J lost 5 bases. As DNA, the CDR3 is TGTGCCAGCAGCCAAAGTTTGGGGACAGGGGGGACTGAAGCTTTCTTT. Amino acid sequence: CASSQSLGTGGTEAFF.

The chain uses TRBV7-9 and TRBJ1-2; D is unclear. V shed 0 bases and J shed 4 bases, with 12 bases lying between them. Germline lookup yields CDR1 SEHNR and CDR2 FQNEAQ (reference sequence). CDR3 length: 15 residues. CDR3 sequence reads: CASSLASAGSYGYTF. CDR3 nucleotide sequence: TGTGCCAGCAGCTTAGCGTCGGCGGGGAGCTATGGCTACACCTTC.

The V gene is TRBV4-1, the J gene TRBJ1-2; 10 nucleotides agree with TRBD1. Germline V lookup: CDR1 MGHRA, CDR2 YSYEKL. The CDR3 length is 16 residues. J lost 7 bases, V lost 2 bases, and 10 bases had no gene match. Here the CDR3 reads CASSQRRETGGGGYTF. The CDR3 bases are TGCGCCAGCAGCCAACGTCGGGAGACAGGGGGCGGTGGCTACACCTTC.

The chain employs TRBV7-3 and TRBJ2-1; perhaps TRBD2 as D (6 bases). The germline gives CDR1 SGHTA, CDR2 FQGTGA. The CDR3 is made up of 16 amino acids. Trimming shortened V by 3 bases and J by 6 bases, and 18 bases separated the two germline ends. Here the CDR3 reads CASSFQPSGLSNEQFF. The CDR3 region has the DNA TGTGCCAGCAGCTTCCAACCCTCGGGACTCTCCAATGAGCAGTTCTTC. The full variable domain, completed using reference TRBV7-3 and TRBJ2-1, is GAGVSQTPSNKVTEKGKYVELRCDPISGHTALYWYRQSLGQGPEFLIYFQGTGAADDSGLPNDRFFAVRPEGSVSTLKIQRTERGDSAVYLCASSFQPSGLSNEQFFGPGTRLTVL.

This clone was detected once. This chain links TRBV28 with TRBJ2-1, with 10 bases fitting TRBD1. CDR1 and CDR2 (germline): MDHEN, SYDVKM. J gave up 3 bases and V 6 bases, and 8 bases lay outside the gene matches. The CDR3 consists of 16 residues. Here the CDR3 reads CASSAGTGAFYNEQFF. The CDR3 DNA follows: TGTGCCAGCAGCGCCGGGACAGGGGCCTTCTACAATGAGCAGTTCTTC.

The DNA of the CDR3 is TGCGCCAGCAGCCAAGAAACGGGGAAAGACTACGAGCAGTACTTC. Translating gives CASSQETGKDYEQYF. The chain is built from TRBV4-1 and TRBJ2-7, with a weak D call TRBD2 (5 bases). Looked up from germline, CDR1 is MGHRA and CDR2 is YSYEKL. Trimming pared 0 bases from V and 3 bases from J, leaving 12 bases between. This CDR3 spans 15 amino acids.

This rearrangement joins TRBV11-3 to TRBJ2-5, with a tentative D call TRBD1 (5 bases). Trimming removed 1 base from V and 4 bases from J, with 13 bases in between. CDR1 and CDR2 (germline): SGHNT, YENEEA. The CDR3 consists of 15 residues. The CDR3 DNA reads as TGTGCCAGCAGCTTAGGGGGCAGGGTTGGAGAGACCCAGTACTTC. This translates into CASSLGGRVGETQYF.